The clone carrying this T cell receptor beta chain was seen ten or more times. Its antigen is currently unknown. CDR1 and CDR2 (germline): MNHEY, SMNVEV (reference sequence). Unmatched junction bases numbered 7, after V lost 0 bases and J lost 6 bases. The CDR3 sequence is 16 residues long. This record comes from a study of T cell repertoires in cytomegalovirus infection. Study in general: Both CMV infection and a matching HLA type were indicated by public TCR beta signatures.

MiXCR, run by TCRdb on the reads, gives a single entry per CDR3 protein. The repertoire holds a few hundred thousand distinct CDR3 sequences, with approximately 14% as singletons. Points from the study as a whole: HLA-C-restricted TCR beta clonotypes specific for CMV led the ex vivo response. Frequencies of public TCR beta families were cumulated, and this identified carriers of CMV plus the relevant HLA.

The clonotype was recovered from a human donor in good health (CMV status not recorded). Some clones in this sample may be carry-over from other donors' samples. The sample comprised PBMCs. The genes are TRBV27 and TRBJ2-2; 7 bases fit TRBD2. CDR3 bases: TGTGCCAGCAGTTTATCGGGTCGTGCGGGGGCCGGGGAGCTGTTTTTT. The encoded protein is CASSLSGRAGAGELFF.